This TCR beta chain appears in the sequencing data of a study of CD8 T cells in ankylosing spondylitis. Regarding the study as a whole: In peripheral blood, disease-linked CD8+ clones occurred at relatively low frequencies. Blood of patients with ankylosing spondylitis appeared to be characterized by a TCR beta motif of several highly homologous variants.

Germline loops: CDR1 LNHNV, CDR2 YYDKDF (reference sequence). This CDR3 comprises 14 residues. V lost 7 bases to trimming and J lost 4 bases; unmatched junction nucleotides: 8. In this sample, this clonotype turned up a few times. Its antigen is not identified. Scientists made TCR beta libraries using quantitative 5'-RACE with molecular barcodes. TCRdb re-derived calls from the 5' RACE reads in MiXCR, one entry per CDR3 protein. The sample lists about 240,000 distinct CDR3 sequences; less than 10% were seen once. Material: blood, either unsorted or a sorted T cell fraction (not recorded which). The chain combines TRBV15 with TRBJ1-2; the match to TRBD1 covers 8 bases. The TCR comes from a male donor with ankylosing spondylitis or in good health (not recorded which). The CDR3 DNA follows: TGTGCCACCACCCCGGACAGGGTTGGCTATGGCTACACCTTC. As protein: CATTPDRVGYGYTF.